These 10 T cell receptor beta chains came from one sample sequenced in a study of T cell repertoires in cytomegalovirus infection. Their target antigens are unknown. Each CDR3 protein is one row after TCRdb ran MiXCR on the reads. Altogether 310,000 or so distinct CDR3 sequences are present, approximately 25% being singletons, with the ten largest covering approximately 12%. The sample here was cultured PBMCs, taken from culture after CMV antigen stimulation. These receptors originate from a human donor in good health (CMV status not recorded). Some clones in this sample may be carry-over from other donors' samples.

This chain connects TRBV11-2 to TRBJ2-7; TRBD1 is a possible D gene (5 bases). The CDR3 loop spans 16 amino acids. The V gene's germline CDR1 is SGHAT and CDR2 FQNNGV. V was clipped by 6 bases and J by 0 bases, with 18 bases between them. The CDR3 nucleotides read TGTGCCAGCAGTCGAACAGGTTTCCCTGCCTCCTACGAGCAGTACTTC. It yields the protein CASSRTGFPASYEQYF.

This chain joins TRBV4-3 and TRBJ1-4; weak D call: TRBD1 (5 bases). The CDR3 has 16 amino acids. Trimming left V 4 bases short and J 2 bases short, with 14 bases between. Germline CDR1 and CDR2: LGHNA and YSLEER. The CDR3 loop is CASSPFRGTTNEKLFF. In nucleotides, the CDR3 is TGCGCCAGCAGCCCCTTCCGGGGGACCACTAATGAAAAACTGTTTTTT.

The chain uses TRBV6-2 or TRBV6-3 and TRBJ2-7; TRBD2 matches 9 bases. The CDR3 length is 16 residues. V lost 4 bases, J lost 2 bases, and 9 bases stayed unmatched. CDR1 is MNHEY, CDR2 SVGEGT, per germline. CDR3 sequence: CASSSSPKREAYEQYV. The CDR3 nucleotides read TGTGCCAGCAGTTCTTCTCCCAAGCGGGAGGCCTACGAGCAGTACGTC.

The CDR3 protein is CASSLGLAGVEEQFF. Here the CDR3 DNA reads TGTGCCAGCAGCTTAGGCCTAGCGGGAGTCGAGGAGCAGTTCTTC. V and J are TRBV11-2 and TRBJ2-1; 10 positions agree with TRBD2. CDR1 is SGHAT, CDR2 FQNNGV, per germline. With 1 base clipped from V and 10 bases from J, the junction kept 7 bases outside the gene matches. The CDR3 totals 15 residues.

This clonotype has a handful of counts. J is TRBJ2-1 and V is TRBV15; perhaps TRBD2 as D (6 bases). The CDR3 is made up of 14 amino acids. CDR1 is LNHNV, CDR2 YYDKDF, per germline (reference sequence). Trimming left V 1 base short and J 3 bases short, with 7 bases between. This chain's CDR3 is CATSRATSYNEQFF. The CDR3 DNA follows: TGTGCCACCAGCAGAGCGACTAGCTACAATGAGCAGTTCTTC.

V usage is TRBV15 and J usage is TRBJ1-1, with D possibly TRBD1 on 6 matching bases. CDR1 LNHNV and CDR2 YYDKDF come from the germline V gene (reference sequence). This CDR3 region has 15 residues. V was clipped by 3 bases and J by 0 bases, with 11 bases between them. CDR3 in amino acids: CATSSQGKLNTEAFF. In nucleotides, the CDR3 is TGTGCCACCAGCAGCCAGGGGAAACTGAACACTGAAGCTTTCTTT.

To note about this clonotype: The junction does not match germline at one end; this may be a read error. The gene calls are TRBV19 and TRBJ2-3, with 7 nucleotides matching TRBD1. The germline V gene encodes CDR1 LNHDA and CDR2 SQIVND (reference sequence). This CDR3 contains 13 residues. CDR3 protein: CASSITGTDTRYF. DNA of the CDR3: TGTGCCAGTAGTATCACAGGGACAGATACGCGGTATTTT.

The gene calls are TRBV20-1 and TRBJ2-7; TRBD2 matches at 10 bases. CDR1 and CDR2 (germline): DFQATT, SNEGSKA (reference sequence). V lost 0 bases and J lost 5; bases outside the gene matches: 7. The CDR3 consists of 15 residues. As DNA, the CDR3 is TGCAGTGCTAGAGATCAGCGAGCGGGAGGGAACGAGCAGTACTTC. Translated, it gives CSARDQRAGGNEQYF.

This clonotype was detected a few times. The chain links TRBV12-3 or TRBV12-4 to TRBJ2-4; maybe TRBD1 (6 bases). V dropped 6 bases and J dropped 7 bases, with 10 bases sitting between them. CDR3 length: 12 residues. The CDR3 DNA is TGTGCCAGCAGCAACCAGGGGAACATTCAGTACTTC. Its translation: CASSNQGNIQYF.

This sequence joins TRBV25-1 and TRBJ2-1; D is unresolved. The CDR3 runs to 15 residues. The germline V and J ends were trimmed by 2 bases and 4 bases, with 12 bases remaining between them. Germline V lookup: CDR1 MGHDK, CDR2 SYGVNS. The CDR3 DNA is TGTGCCAGCAGTGAAGCCCCCCAGTCATACAATGAGCAGTTCTTC. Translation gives CASSEAPQSYNEQFF.